One sample yielded the 22 T cell receptor beta chains listed below, sequenced in a study of blood T cell repertoires in COVID-19. TCRdb's copy holds only in-frame clones and misses some; the assay was immunoSEQ multiplex PCR. The repertoire holds fewer than 450,000 clones, with 85% to 90% as singletons. Source material: peripheral blood. Receptors were obtained from a woman in her 70s with COVID-19, enrolled during active disease.

The J gene is TRBJ2-1, the V gene TRBV5-1; D gene ambiguous. With 0 bases removed from V and 7 bases from J, the gap between germline ends came to 8 bases. The length of the CDR3 is 13 residues. The germline V gene encodes CDR1 SGHRS and CDR2 YFSETQ. The CDR3 protein is CASSLDLENEQFF. DNA for the CDR3: TGCGCCAGCAGCTTGGATCTAGAAAATGAGCAGTTCTTC.

This chain connects TRBV4-3 to TRBJ1-5; weak D call: TRBD1 (5 bases). This CDR3 comprises 13 residues. The ends were cut back, 3 bases at V and 16 bases at J, with 19 bases in the middle. Germline CDR1 and CDR2: LGHNA and YSLEER. Written as DNA, the CDR3 is TGCGCCAGCAGCCAGGGGGGGACGGGCTTTTTACATTTT. Translated: CASSQGGTGFLHF.

The V and J genes are TRBV6-1 and TRBJ2-4; TRBD1 matches at 8 bases. There are 19 residues in the CDR3. Germline assignment: CDR1 MNHNS and CDR2 SASEGT. Germline trimming cut 1 base from V and 2 bases from J; bases unmatched to any gene: 13. The CDR3 is CASSEEVGQALSSKNIQYF. The DNA for the CDR3 is TGTGCCAGCAGTGAAGAAGTGGGACAGGCTCTATCTTCCAAAAACATTCAGTACTTC.

V gene TRBV5-4 combines with J gene TRBJ2-7; D gene unclear. CDR1 is SGHNT and CDR2 is YYREEE in the germline V gene (reference sequence). The V and J ends lost 2 bases and 3 bases respectively, with 9 bases between them. The length of the CDR3 is 13 residues. The CDR3 DNA reads TGTGCCAGCAGCTTAGGTTGGAGCTACGAGCAGTACTTC. This gives the protein CASSLGWSYEQYF.

This clone showed up just a few times. This chain uses TRBV10-1 with TRBJ1-6, with a possible D match to TRBD1 (6 bases). Trimming removed 2 bases at V and 6 bases at J, with 17 bases between. The CDR3 totals 17 residues. The V gene's germline CDR1 is WNHNN and CDR2 SYGVQD (reference sequence). For the CDR3, the DNA is TGCGCCAGCAGTGAGCTGGGGGGGGGCTATTCTAATTCACCCCTCCACTTT. Encoded protein: CASSELGGGYSNSPLHF.

The chain uses TRBV4-3 and TRBJ1-2; a weak D match, TRBD1 (6 bases). The V gene's germline CDR1 is LGHNA and CDR2 YSLEER. The CDR3 has 14 residues. V dropped 3 bases and J dropped 2 bases, with 10 bases sitting between them. CDR3 coding DNA: TGCGCCAGCAGCCAGGCAACAGGGAACTATGGCTACACCTTC. This sequence encodes CASSQATGNYGYTF.

The rearrangement links TRBV10-3 to TRBJ2-1; 8 positions match TRBD2. Germline-derived CDR1 and CDR2 are ENHRY and SYGVKD. The V gene end was trimmed by 8 bases and the J gene end by 9 bases; junction bases not matched to a gene: 9. The CDR3 is 13 residues long. The chain's CDR3 is CAIGAGGESEQFF. The DNA of the CDR3 is TGTGCCATCGGGGCGGGGGGCGAAAGTGAGCAGTTCTTC.

The rearrangement links TRBV2 to TRBJ1-1, with no clear D. There are 12 residues in the CDR3. V was trimmed by 6 bases and J by 7 bases, leaving 12 bases between them. Germline V gives CDR1 SNHLY, CDR2 FYNNEI. The CDR3 bases are TGTGCCAGCAGATTTTCCTCAGGTGAAGCTTTCTTT. Protein product: CASRFSSGEAFF.

The chain carries TRBV30 and TRBJ2-2; 8 bases line up with TRBD1. The ends lost 0 bases at V and 5 bases at J; junction bases unmatched: 8. CDR3 length: 16 residues. Germline assignment: CDR1 GTSNPN and CDR2 SVGIG (reference sequence). CDR3 nucleotides: TGTGCCTGGAGTGTTGCTCAGAACAGGGGGACCGGGGAGCTGTTTTTT. Amino acids: CAWSVAQNRGTGELFF.

V and J are TRBV6-5 and TRBJ1-1; D is undetermined. V was shortened by 6 bases and J by 3 bases, with 11 bases between the two germline ends. The CDR3 consists of 13 residues. Germline V CDR1 and CDR2: MNHEY, SVGAGI. CDR3 sequence: CASREQSDTEAFF. The CDR3 DNA follows: TGTGCCAGCAGGGAGCAATCCGACACTGAAGCTTTCTTT.

The CDR3 region is CASSFQGPLNTEAFF. In DNA form, the CDR3 reads TGTGCCAGCAGCTTCCAGGGGCCCTTGAACACTGAAGCTTTCTTT. This rearrangement joins TRBV11-2 to TRBJ1-1; D may be TRBD1 (6 bases). This CDR3 spans 15 amino acids. Germline V gene data show CDR1 as SGHAT and CDR2 as FQNNGV. Trimming removed 3 bases at V and 0 bases at J, with 11 bases between.

V gene TRBV9 combines with J gene TRBJ2-3; 9 bases are a match to TRBD2. This CDR3 has 16 residues. V was pared by 0 bases and J by 2 bases, with 4 bases of the junction left unmatched. The germline V gene encodes CDR1 SGDLS and CDR2 YYNGEE. CDR3 sequence reads: CASSVGAGGTTDTQYF. CDR3 in DNA: TGTGCCAGCAGCGTAGGAGCGGGGGGTACCACAGATACGCAGTATTTT.

The V call is TRBV30, the J call TRBJ1-3; D uncertain. The CDR3 is 14 residues long. The germline V and J ends were trimmed by 3 bases and 8 bases, with 17 bases remaining between them. The germline V gene encodes CDR1 GTSNPN and CDR2 SVGIG (reference sequence). CDR3: CAWRLGNQKDTIYF. The CDR3 DNA reads TGTGCCTGGAGGTTGGGCAATCAGAAGGACACCATATATTTT.

This sequence joins TRBV19 and TRBJ1-6; no reliable D call. This CDR3 has 14 amino acids. Germline loops: CDR1 LNHDA, CDR2 SQIVND (reference sequence). V was clipped by 5 bases and J by 4 bases, with 9 bases between them. The CDR3 loop is CASSSREYNSPLHF. In DNA, the CDR3 is TGTGCCAGTAGTTCCCGAGAGTATAATTCACCCCTCCACTTT.

The rearrangement uses TRBV18 and TRBJ1-2; D unresolved. V was clipped by 6 bases and J by 8 bases, with 13 bases between them. CDR3 length equals 12 residues. Germline V gene lookup returns CDR1 KGHSH and CDR2 LQKENI. CDR3: CASSSERRGYTF. The CDR3 DNA follows: TGTGCCAGCTCCTCGGAGAGGAGAGGCTACACCTTC.

V gene TRBV11-2 combines with J gene TRBJ1-2, with 8 bases fitting TRBD1. V lost 1 base, J lost 8 bases, and 9 bases stayed unmatched. This CDR3 is built from 15 residues. Germline CDR1 SGHAT, CDR2 FQNNGV. The CDR3 nucleotides are TGTGCCAGCAGCTTAGTAGCGGACAGGGCGGGAGGCTACACCTTC. Translated: CASSLVADRAGGYTF.

The chain employs TRBV28 and TRBJ2-3; 9 bases map to TRBD2. The CDR3 consists of 18 residues. V gave up 5 bases and J gave up 5 bases; unmatched junction bases: 17. Looked up from germline, CDR1 is MDHEN and CDR2 is SYDVKM. CDR3 sequence reads: CASSPLGLGGGAEDTQYF. Written as DNA, the CDR3 is TGTGCCAGCAGTCCCCTAGGGTTAGGCGGGGGGGCCGAAGATACGCAGTATTTT.

J is TRBJ2-6 and V is TRBV5-1, with 10 bases matching TRBD1. Per the germline V gene, CDR1 is SGHRS and CDR2 is YFSETQ. This CDR3 comprises 16 residues. Trimming at V came to 8 bases and at J to 0 bases, leaving 5 bases not matched to a gene. The CDR3 protein is CASTGQGNSGANVLTF. CDR3 DNA sequence: TGCGCCAGTACGGGACAGGGGAACTCTGGGGCCAACGTCCTGACTTTC.

The V gene is TRBV23-1, the J gene TRBJ2-3, with 9 bases identical to TRBD2. TRBV23-1 falls under the ORF class, with uncertain function. The CDR3 is 16 amino acids. The J segment lost 5 bases and the V segment lost 0 bases, leaving 6 bases of the junction unmatched. In DNA form, the CDR3 reads TGCGCCAGCAGTCAATCGATGCGGGGGGGAATAGATACGCAGTATTTT. Encoded protein: CASSQSMRGGIDTQYF.

The chain couples TRBV11-3 to TRBJ2-3, with D possibly being TRBD1 (6 bases). V was clipped by 6 bases and J by 2 bases, with 21 bases between them. Germline values: CDR1 SGHNT, CDR2 YENEEA. There are 17 residues in the CDR3. Written as DNA, the CDR3 is TGTGCCAGCAGTCCATCCCAGGGGCGCCTTGACACAGATACGCAGTATTTT. This codes for CASSPSQGRLDTDTQYF.

V gene TRBV5-1 combines with J gene TRBJ1-6; D is possibly TRBD1 (6 bases). The length of the CDR3 is 17 residues. Germline V gene lookup returns CDR1 SGHRS and CDR2 YFSETQ. Trimming shortened V by 0 bases and J by 6 bases, and 16 bases separated the two germline ends. Here the CDR3 DNA reads TGCGCCAGCAGCTTGGAGTGGACAGAAACCAGTAATTCACCCCTCCACTTT. It translates to CASSLEWTETSNSPLHF.

This chain links TRBV7-8 with TRBJ2-2, with TRBD1 as a possible D gene (5 bases). V was shortened by 6 bases and J by 5 bases, with 19 bases between the two germline ends. The CDR3 is made up of 16 amino acids. The germline gives CDR1 SGHVS, CDR2 FQNEAQ. CDR3 nucleotides: TGTGCCAGCAGAGAACAGGCCCAAATTAGGACCGGGGAGCTGTTTTTT. It encodes CASREQAQIRTGELFF.